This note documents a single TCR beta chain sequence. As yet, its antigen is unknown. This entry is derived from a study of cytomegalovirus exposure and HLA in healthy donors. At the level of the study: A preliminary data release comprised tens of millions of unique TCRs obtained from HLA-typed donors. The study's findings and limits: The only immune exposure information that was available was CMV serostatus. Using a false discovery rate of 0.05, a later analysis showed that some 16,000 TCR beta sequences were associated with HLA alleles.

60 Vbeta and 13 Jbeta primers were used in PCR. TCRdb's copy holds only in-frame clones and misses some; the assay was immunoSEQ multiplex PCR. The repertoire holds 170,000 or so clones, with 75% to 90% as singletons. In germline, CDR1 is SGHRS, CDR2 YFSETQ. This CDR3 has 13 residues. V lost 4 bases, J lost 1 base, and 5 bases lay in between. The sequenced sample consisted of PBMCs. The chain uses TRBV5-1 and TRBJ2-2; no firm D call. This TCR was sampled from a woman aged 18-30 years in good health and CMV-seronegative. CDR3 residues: CASSTGNTGELFF. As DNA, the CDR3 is TGCGCCAGCAGCACCGGGAACACCGGGGAGCTGTTTTTT.